This T cell receptor (beta chain) was sequenced during a study of CD8 T cells in ankylosing spondylitis. Study-wide results and limits: Reportedly, significant enrichment of disease-linked clones occurred in matched ankylosing spondylitis synovial fluid. Ankylosing spondylitis blood appeared to be characterized by a TCR beta motif of about 8 highly homologous variants. Some motif variants were previously reported in reactive arthritis synovial fluid and blood.

In the case of this clonotype: What it binds is not known.

5'-RACE, quantitative and with molecular barcodes, yielded the TCR beta libraries. TCRdb fed the 5' RACE reads into MiXCR, producing one record per CDR3 protein. Found here are approximately 300,000 distinct CDR3 sequences, around 18% of them singletons; the top ten hold about 8%. Trimming pared 4 bases from V and 4 bases from J, leaving 13 bases between. The CDR3 consists of 13 residues. The germline V gene has CDR1 GTSNPN and CDR2 SVGIG (reference sequence). The source of this sequence is a male donor with ankylosing spondylitis or in good health (not recorded which). Sample: blood, either unsorted or a sorted T cell fraction (not recorded which). V is TRBV30 and J is TRBJ2-5; D unclear. The chain's CDR3 is CAWNPLAGETQYF. CDR3 sequence (DNA): TGTGCCTGGAATCCTTTGGCAGGAGAGACCCAGTACTTC.